Here is one TCR beta chain with its context. Its specificity is not known. The CDR3 is 12 residues long. V was clipped by 3 bases and J by 10 bases; unmatched bases: 6. Germline values: CDR1 GTSNPN, CDR2 SVGIG (reference sequence). This sample is drawn from a study of CD4+ T cells in melanoma. Assay: immunoSEQ multiplex PCR; the TCRdb copy retains only in-frame clones and omits some. The sample gives under 7,000 clones, less than 70% of which show up once; around 24% is in the top ten. Overall study results and limits: A reported correlation linked neoantigen-specific CD4+ T cells to CD8+, macrophage and B cell function. Reportedly, melanoma neoantigen-specific CD4+ T cells showed varied differentiation states.

The source of this sequence is a human donor with melanoma. Sequencing used cells from a culture (not recorded whether cultured in vitro). This rearrangement joins TRBV30 to TRBJ1-1; 9 positions agree with TRBD1. For the CDR3, the DNA is TGTGCCTGGAGCCGGGACAGGGCGAGAGCTTTCTTT. Protein product: CAWSRDRARAFF.